The clone carrying this TCR beta chain was observed a handful of times. What it binds is unknown. The entry originates in a study of CD8+ T cells in alopecia areata. Study-wide points: Especially in alopecia totalis/universalis, lesional scalp showed greater clonality than normal scalp did. Sharing of TCR sequences between patients (possibly for HLA-related reasons) was less clear than in mice.

This CDR3 contains 13 residues. V was clipped by 5 bases and J by 3 bases, with 11 bases between them. Per germline, CDR1 SGHDN and CDR2 FVKESK. Extraction of RNA preceded its reverse transcription into cDNA, which served as the sequencing template. The data were produced by immunoSEQ multiplex PCR, yet TCRdb's version contains in-frame clones alone and is incomplete. There are around 250,000 clones in the sample; roughly two thirds occur only once, and about 1.3% lies in the top ten. The chain has TRBV14 and TRBJ2-7; D may be TRBD1 (6 bases). This TCR derives from a human donor with alopecia areata. This specimen consisted of CD4+ T cells sorted from blood, obtained at week 0. The CDR3 region has the DNA TGTGCCAGCAGCTTAACAGGGCTCTACGAGCAGTACTTC. Protein product: CASSLTGLYEQYF.